The 20 T cell receptor beta chains reported below all come from one sample, sequenced in a study of radiotherapy plus CTLA-4 blockade in lung cancer. Some clones are missing from TCRdb's copy, which holds only in-frame ones; the method was immunoSEQ multiplex PCR. The sample comprises around 45,000 clones, 65% to 70% of which are singletons, and approximately 23% rests with the top ten. The material sequenced was peripheral blood, taken from a patient treated with radiotherapy plus ipilimumab. The receptor source for this set is a human donor with non-small cell lung cancer who had a partial response to radiotherapy plus ipilimumab.

V is TRBV30 and J is TRBJ2-1; unclear D gene. The ends were cut back, 0 bases at V and 3 bases at J, with 9 bases in the middle. Germline V gene data show CDR1 as GTSNPN and CDR2 as SVGIG (reference sequence). The CDR3 sequence is 14 residues long. CDR3 DNA: TGTGCCTGGAGTGTCTCGTCTATCTACAATGAGCAGTTCTTC. Its protein is CAWSVSSIYNEQFF.

This clone came up a few times. A read error may produce the germline difference seen at one junction end. This chain connects TRBV7-7 to TRBJ1-3; the D gene is possibly TRBD1 (5 bases). In germline, CDR1 is SSHAT, CDR2 FNYEAQ (reference sequence). CDR3 size: 13 residues. CDR3 sequence reads: CASSLTAGNTIYF. The CDR3 bases are TGTGCTAGCAGCTTGACAGCTGGAAACACCATATATTTT. The complete variable domain, with remaining parts taken from reference TRBV7-7 and TRBJ1-3, reads GAGVSQSPRYKVTKRGQDVTLRCDPISSHATLYWYQQALGQGPEFLTYFNYEAQPDKSGLPSDRFSAERPEGSISTLTIQRTEQRDSAMYRCASSLTAGNTIYFGEGSWLTVV.

V gene TRBV6-5 combines with J gene TRBJ1-1; D is possibly TRBD1 (6 bases). This CDR3 is built from 15 residues. Per the germline V gene, CDR1 is MNHEY and CDR2 is SVGAGI. V lost 7 bases and J 0 bases, leaving 15 bases between the germline ends. CDR3 residues: CASNSRGTLNTEAFF. Written as DNA, the CDR3 is TGTGCCAGCAACTCAAGAGGGACATTGAACACTGAAGCTTTCTTT.

This clone was recorded once. This sequence joins TRBV5-1 and TRBJ2-5; the D gene is possibly TRBD1 (6 bases). The end of the DNA is better explained by TRBJ2-7, so the J call may be wrong. Germline V gives CDR1 SGHRS, CDR2 YFSETQ. This CDR3 spans 13 amino acids. CDR3 sequence (DNA): TGCGCCAGCAGCTTGGCCCACAGGGACGAGCAGTACTTC. Protein sequence: CASSLAHRDEQYF.

The J gene is TRBJ1-2, the V gene TRBV5-4; TRBD1 matches 8 bases. Per germline, CDR1 SGHNT and CDR2 YYREEE (reference sequence). The CDR3 length is 15 residues. V lost 8 bases to trimming and J lost 0 bases; unmatched junction nucleotides: 9. The CDR3 nucleotides are TGTGCCAGTACTGAACAGGGGGTATCTAACTATGGCTACACCTTC. Translated: CASTEQGVSNYGYTF.

The V and J genes are TRBV30 and TRBJ1-1; TRBD1 aligns across 7 bases. Trimming at V came to 3 bases and at J to 3 bases, leaving 4 bases not matched to a gene. The CDR3 has 13 residues. Germline V gene lookup returns CDR1 GTSNPN and CDR2 SVGIG (reference sequence). The CDR3 here is CAWRTTGYTEAFF. DNA for the CDR3: TGTGCCTGGAGGACGACAGGGTACACTGAAGCTTTCTTT.

The chain links TRBV5-1 to TRBJ1-2, with D perhaps TRBD1 (6 bases). V was pared by 0 bases and J by 8 bases, with 14 bases between. The CDR3 runs to 14 residues. The V gene's germline CDR1 is SGHRS and CDR2 YFSETQ. The CDR3 loop is CASSLGQGLGGYTF. CDR3 nucleotide sequence: TGCGCCAGCAGCTTGGGTCAGGGGCTGGGCGGCTACACCTTC.

The chain combines TRBV5-1 with TRBJ2-2, with 7 bases fitting TRBD1. V lost 5 bases to trimming and J lost 0 bases; unmatched junction nucleotides: 13. CDR1 is SGHRS and CDR2 is YFSETQ in the germline V gene. The CDR3 loop spans 18 amino acids. Here the CDR3 reads CASSPTLGQGANTGELFF. In DNA form, the CDR3 reads TGCGCCAGCAGTCCTACTTTAGGGCAGGGGGCGAACACCGGGGAGCTGTTTTTT.

The chain is built from TRBV4-2 and TRBJ2-7; unclear D gene. Germline assignment: CDR1 LGHNA and CDR2 YNFKEQ. The CDR3 loop spans 13 amino acids. The ends were cut back, 2 bases at V and 3 bases at J, with 8 bases in the middle. The CDR3 here is CASSQQENYEQYF. In nucleotides, the CDR3 is TGTGCCAGCAGCCAACAGGAAAACTACGAGCAGTACTTC.

A note on this clone: Germline and junction disagree at one end, which may indicate a read error. V and J are TRBV11-2 and TRBJ2-3; 9 bases are a match to TRBD2. The CDR3 spans 13 residues. The germline V gene has CDR1 SGHAT and CDR2 FQNNGV. The CDR3 loop is CASSQSGAGGRDF. CDR3 nucleotide sequence: TGTGCCAGCAGCCAGTCCGGAGCGGGGGGTAGAGATTTT.

The chain couples TRBV15 to TRBJ2-7; D remains ambiguous. V lost 0 bases and J 0 bases, leaving 12 bases between the germline ends. The CDR3 contains 16 residues. Germline V lookup: CDR1 LNHNV, CDR2 YYDKDF (reference sequence). CDR3 DNA sequence: TGTGCCACCAGCAGAGAGGTTGGGCCGAACTCCTACGAGCAGTACTTC. The encoded protein is CATSREVGPNSYEQYF.

This clone was detected only a few times. This rearrangement joins TRBV5-1 to TRBJ1-6; TRBD1 agrees at 7 bases. This CDR3 is 14 amino acids long. Germline lookup yields CDR1 SGHRS and CDR2 YFSETQ. Germline trimming cut 5 bases from V and 5 bases from J; bases unmatched to any gene: 4. CDR3 bases: TGCGCCAGCAGGACAGGGAATAATAATTCACCCCTCCACTTT. Residues: CASRTGNNNSPLHF.

The chain carries TRBV7-9 and TRBJ1-5; D remains ambiguous. V was cut by 6 bases and J by 7 bases, with 13 bases left in between. Germline CDR1 SEHNR, CDR2 FQNEAQ (reference sequence). This CDR3 has 13 residues. The CDR3 coding sequence is TGTGCCAGCAGTCGGGAGGTCGGGCAGCCCCAGCATTTT. Its translation: CASSREVGQPQHF.

The chain links TRBV5-1 to TRBJ2-1; D is perhaps TRBD2 (6 bases). The CDR3 runs 15 residues. The germline V gene has CDR1 SGHRS and CDR2 YFSETQ. With 0 bases removed from V and 1 base from J, the gap between germline ends came to 8 bases. CDR3 DNA sequence: TGCGCCAGCAGCTTGGATGCGGGATCCTACAATGAGCAGTTCTTC. This sequence encodes CASSLDAGSYNEQFF. The variable domain in full, with the rest retrieved from reference TRBV5-1 and TRBJ2-1, is KAGVTQTPRYLIKTRGQQVTLSCSPISGHRSVSWYQQTPGQGLQFLFEYFSETQRNKGNFPGRFSGRQFSNSRSEMNVSTLELGDSALYLCASSLDAGSYNEQFFGPGTRLTVL.

This clone was seen a few times. The rearrangement uses TRBV5-4 and TRBJ1-1; D gene uncertain. This CDR3 contains 13 residues. The V gene's germline CDR1 is SGHNT and CDR2 YYREEE (reference sequence). Trimming took off 6 bases at V and 0 bases at J, with 9 bases between the two ends. CDR3 protein: CASTISLNTEAFF. The CDR3 DNA reads as TGTGCCAGCACTATTTCTTTGAACACTGAAGCTTTCTTT. The whole variable domain, filled in from reference TRBV5-4 and TRBJ1-1, reads ETGVTQSPTHLIKTRGQQVTLRCSSQSGHNTVSWYQQALGQGPQFIFQYYREEENGRGNFPPRFSGLQFPNYSSELNVNALELDDSALYLCASTISLNTEAFFGQGTRLTVV.

This chain links TRBV11-1 with TRBJ2-1; 8 bases align to TRBD1. The CDR3 sequence is 14 residues long. Losses at the gene ends were 0 bases for V and 10 bases for J; bases not matched to a gene: 5. Germline CDR1 reads SGHAT; CDR2 reads FQDESV (reference sequence). This chain's CDR3 is CASSLAGDRKEQFF. The CDR3 nucleotides read TGTGCCAGCAGCTTAGCGGGGGACAGGAAAGAGCAGTTCTTC.

This clone appeared a few times. The J gene is TRBJ2-1, the V gene TRBV19; D gene uncertain. Germline lookup yields CDR1 LNHDA and CDR2 SQIVND (reference sequence). The CDR3 sequence is 14 residues long. Trimming took 3 bases from V and 0 from J, leaving 6 bases between them. The CDR3 DNA reads TGTGCCAGTAGTATTATGAGCTCCTACAATGAGCAGTTCTTC. Its protein product is CASSIMSSYNEQFF.

Remarks on this clone: At the DNA level, this CDR3 is encoded by other sequences in the same sample as well. The chain recombines TRBV11-3 with TRBJ1-3, with 9 bases lining up with TRBD1. Germline assignment: CDR1 SGHNT and CDR2 YENEEA. The CDR3 covers 15 residues. The V segment lost 6 bases and the J segment 2 bases; nucleotides outside the gene matches: 5. The CDR3 nucleotides read TGTGCCAGCAGTCCGGGACAGGGCCCTGGAAACACCATATATTTT. It is translated as CASSPGQGPGNTIYF.

The chain links TRBV6-6 to TRBJ2-7; 8 positions match TRBD1. The germline gives CDR1 MNHNY, CDR2 SVGAGI (reference sequence). V lost 5 bases and J lost 6; bases outside the gene matches: 9. This CDR3 comprises 14 residues. DNA of the CDR3: TGTGCCAGCAGTCCGGACAGGGTTTTGATCGAGCAGTACTTC. It encodes CASSPDRVLIEQYF.

Only a few counts were recorded for this clone. The gene calls are TRBV7-2 and TRBJ2-5, with D perhaps TRBD1 (7 bases). Trimming stripped 7 bases from V and 4 bases from J, with 19 bases between. Germline CDR1 reads SGHTA; CDR2 reads FQGNSA. CDR3 length equals 15 residues. CDR3 protein: CASTVGDREAETQYF. The CDR3, as DNA: TGTGCCAGCACCGTTGGTGACAGGGAGGCAGAGACCCAGTACTTC.